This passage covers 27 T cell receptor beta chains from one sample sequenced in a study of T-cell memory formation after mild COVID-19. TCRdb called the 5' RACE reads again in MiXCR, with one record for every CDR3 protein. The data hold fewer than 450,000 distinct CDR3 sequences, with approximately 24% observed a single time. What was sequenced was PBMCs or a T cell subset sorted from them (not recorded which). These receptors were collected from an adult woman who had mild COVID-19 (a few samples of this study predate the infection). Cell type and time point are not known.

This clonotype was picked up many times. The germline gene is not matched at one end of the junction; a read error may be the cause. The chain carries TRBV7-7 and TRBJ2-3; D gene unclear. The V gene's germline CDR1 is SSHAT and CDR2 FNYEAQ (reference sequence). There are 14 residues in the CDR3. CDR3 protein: CASSLASSGDTQYF. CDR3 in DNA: TGTGCTAGCAGCTTAGCTTCGTCAGGAGATACGCAGTATTTT.

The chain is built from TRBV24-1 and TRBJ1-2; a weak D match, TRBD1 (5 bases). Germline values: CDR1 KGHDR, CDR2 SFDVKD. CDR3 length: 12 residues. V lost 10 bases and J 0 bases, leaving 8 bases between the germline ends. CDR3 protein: CATGTSNYGYTF. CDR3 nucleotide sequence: TGTGCCACAGGGACTTCTAACTATGGCTACACCTTC.

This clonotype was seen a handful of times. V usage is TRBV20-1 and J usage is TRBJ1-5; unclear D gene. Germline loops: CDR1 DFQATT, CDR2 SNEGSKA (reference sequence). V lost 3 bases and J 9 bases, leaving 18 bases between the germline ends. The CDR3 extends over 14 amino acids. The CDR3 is CSASQGRTVGPQHF. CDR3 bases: TGCAGTGCTAGTCAAGGGAGGACCGTAGGGCCCCAGCATTTT.

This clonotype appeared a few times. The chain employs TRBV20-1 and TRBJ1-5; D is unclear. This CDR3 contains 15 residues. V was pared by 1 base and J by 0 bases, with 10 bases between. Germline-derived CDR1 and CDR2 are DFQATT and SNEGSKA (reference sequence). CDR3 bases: TGCAGTGCTAGAGGGCCTCCTTATAGCAATCAGCCCCAGCATTTT. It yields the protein CSARGPPYSNQPQHF.

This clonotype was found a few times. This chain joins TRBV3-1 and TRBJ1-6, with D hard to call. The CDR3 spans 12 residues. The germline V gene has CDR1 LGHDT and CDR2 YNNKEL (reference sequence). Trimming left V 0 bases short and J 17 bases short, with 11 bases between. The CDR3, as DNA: TGTGCCAGCAGCCAAGATTCTGGGGTCGTCCACTTT. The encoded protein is CASSQDSGVVHF.

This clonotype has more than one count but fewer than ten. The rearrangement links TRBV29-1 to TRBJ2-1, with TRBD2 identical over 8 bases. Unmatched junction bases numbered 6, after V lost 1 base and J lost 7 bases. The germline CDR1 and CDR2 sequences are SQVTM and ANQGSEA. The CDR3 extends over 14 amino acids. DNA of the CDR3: TGCAGCGTTGAAGCGGGGGCTAGCGGGAATGAGCAGTTCTTC. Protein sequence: CSVEAGASGNEQFF.

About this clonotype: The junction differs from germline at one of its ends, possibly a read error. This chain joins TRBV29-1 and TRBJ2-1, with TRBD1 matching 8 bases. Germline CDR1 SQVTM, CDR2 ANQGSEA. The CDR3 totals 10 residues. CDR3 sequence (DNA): TGCAGCGTCCATCAGGGGGCGCGGATCTTC. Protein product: CSVHQGARIF.

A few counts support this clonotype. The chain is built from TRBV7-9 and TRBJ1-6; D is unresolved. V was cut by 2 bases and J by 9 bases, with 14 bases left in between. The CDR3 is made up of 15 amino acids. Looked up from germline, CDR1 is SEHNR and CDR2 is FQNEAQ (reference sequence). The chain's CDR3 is CASSLSLGSGSPLHF. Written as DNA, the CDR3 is TGTGCCAGCAGCTTAAGTCTGGGATCGGGTTCACCCCTCCACTTT.

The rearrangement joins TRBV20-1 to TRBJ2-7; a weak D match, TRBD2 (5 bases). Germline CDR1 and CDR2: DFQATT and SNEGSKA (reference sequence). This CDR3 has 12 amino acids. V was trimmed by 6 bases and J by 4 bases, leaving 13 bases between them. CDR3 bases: TGCAGTGCGACTCCATCGGGGTACGAGCAGTACTTC. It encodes CSATPSGYEQYF.

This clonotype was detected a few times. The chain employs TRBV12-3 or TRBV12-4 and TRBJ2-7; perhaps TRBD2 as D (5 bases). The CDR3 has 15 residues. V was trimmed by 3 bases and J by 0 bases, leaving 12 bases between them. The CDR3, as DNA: TGTGCCAGCAGTTTCGGGGTCTCCAGCTCCTACGAGCAGTACTTC. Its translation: CASSFGVSSSYEQYF.

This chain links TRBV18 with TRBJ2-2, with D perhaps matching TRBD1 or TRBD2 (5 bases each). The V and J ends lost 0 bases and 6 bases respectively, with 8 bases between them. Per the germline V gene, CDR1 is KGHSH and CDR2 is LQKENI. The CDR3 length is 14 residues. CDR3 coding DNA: TGTGCCAGCTCACCACCGCTGGGGGCCGGGGAGCTGTTTTTT. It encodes CASSPPLGAGELFF.

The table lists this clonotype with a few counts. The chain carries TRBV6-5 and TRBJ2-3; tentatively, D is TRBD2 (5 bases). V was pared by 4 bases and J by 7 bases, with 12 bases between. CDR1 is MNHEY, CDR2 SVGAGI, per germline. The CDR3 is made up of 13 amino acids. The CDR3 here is CASSSLGGNTQYF. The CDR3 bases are TGTGCCAGCAGTTCCCTCGGAGGAAATACGCAGTATTTT.

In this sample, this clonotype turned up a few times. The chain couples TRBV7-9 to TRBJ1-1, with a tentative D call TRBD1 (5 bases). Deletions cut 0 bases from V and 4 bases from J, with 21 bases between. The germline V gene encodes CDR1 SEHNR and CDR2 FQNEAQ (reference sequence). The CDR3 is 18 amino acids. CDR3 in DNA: TGTGCCAGCAGCTTAGCTTTGCGGGGCTACCGCTCTCCCACTGAAGCTTTCTTT. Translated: CASSLALRGYRSPTEAFF.

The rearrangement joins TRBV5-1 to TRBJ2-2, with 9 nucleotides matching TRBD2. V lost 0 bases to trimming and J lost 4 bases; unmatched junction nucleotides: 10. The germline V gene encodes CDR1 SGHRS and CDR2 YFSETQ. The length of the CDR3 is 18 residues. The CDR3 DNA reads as TGCGCCAGCAGCTTGGTGGGGGCTAGCGGGATCACCACCGGGGAGCTGTTTTTT. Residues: CASSLVGASGITTGELFF.

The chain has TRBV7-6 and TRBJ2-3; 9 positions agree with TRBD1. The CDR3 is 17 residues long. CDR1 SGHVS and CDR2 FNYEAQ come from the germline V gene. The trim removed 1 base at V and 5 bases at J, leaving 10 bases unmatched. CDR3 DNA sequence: TGTGCCAGCAGCTTAGTTACGGGACAGGGATATGGAGATACGCAGTATTTT. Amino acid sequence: CASSLVTGQGYGDTQYF.

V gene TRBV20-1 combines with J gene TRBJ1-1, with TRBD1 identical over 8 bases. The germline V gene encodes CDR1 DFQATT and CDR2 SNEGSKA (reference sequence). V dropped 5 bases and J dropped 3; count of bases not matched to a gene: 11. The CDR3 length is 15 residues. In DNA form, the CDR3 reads TGCAGTGCTCCCGCCCTGGCCAGGGGGCACACTGAAGCTTTCTTT. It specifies CSAPALARGHTEAFF.

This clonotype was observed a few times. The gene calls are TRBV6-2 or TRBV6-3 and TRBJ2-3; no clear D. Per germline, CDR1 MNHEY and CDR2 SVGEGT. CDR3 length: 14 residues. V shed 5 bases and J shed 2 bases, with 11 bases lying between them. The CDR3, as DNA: TGTGCCAGCAGTGGGCTAACGCCCACAGATACGCAGTATTTT. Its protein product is CASSGLTPTDTQYF.

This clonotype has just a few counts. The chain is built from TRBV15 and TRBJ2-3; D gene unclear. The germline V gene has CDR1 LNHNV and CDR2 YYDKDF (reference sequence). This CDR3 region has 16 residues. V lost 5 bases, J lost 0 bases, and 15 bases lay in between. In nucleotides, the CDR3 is TGTGCCACCAGCCCCCTCGAGGCGGTTAGCACAGATACGCAGTATTTT. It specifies CATSPLEAVSTDTQYF.

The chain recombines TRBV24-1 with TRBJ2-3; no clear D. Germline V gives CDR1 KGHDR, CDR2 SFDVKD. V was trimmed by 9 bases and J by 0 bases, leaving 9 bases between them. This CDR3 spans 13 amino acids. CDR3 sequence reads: CATGSHSTDTQYF. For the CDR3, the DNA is TGTGCCACCGGGTCCCATAGCACAGATACGCAGTATTTT.

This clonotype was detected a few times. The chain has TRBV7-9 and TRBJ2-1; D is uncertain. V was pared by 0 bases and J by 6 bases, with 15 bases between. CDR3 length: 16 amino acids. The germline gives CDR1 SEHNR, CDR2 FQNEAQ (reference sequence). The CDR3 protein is CASSLAPGYRSNEQFF. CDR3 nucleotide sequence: TGTGCCAGCAGCTTAGCCCCGGGCTATAGGTCCAATGAGCAGTTCTTC.

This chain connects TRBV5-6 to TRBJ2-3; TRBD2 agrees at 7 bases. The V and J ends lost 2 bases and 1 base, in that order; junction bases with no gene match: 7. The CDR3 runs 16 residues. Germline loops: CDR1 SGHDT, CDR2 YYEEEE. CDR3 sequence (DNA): TGTGCCAGCAGCTTTTGGGAGGGGCGAGGCACAGATACGCAGTATTTT. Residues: CASSFWEGRGTDTQYF.

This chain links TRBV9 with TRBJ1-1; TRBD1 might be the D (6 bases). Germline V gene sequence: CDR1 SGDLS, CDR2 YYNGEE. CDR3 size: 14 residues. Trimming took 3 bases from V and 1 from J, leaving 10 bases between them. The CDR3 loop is CASSGLGQNTEAFF. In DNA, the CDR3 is TGTGCCAGCAGCGGCCTGGGACAGAACACTGAAGCTTTCTTT.

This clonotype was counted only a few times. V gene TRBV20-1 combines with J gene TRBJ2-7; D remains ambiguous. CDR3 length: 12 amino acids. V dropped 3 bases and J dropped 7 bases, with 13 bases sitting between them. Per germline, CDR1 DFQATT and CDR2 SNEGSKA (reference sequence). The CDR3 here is CSARTDVGEQYF. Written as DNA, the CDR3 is TGCAGTGCTAGGACGGACGTGGGTGAGCAGTACTTC.

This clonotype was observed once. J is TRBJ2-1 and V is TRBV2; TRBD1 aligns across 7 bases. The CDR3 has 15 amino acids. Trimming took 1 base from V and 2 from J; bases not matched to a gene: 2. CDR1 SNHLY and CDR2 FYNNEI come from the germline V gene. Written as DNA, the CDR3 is TGTGCCAGCAGTGAAGGGGACAGAGCCTACAATGAGCAGTTCTTC. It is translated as CASSEGDRAYNEQFF.

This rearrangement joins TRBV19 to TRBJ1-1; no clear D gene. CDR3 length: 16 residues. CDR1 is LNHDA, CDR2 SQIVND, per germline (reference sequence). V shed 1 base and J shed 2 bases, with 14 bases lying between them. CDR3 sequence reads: CASSIGWRQRNTEAFF. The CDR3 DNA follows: TGTGCCAGTAGTATAGGTTGGAGGCAGCGAAACACTGAAGCTTTCTTT.

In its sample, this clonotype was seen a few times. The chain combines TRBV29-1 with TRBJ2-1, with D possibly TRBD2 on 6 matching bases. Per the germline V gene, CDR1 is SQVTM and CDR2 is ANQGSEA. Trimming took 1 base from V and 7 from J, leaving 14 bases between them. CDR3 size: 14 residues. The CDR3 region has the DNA TGCAGCGTTGAAGGCGGGACTGGCAGGAATGAGCAGTTCTTC. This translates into CSVEGGTGRNEQFF.

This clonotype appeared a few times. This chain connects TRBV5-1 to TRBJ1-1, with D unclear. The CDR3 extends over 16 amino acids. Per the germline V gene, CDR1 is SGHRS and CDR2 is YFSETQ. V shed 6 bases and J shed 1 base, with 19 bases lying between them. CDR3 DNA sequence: TGCGCCAGCACAAAATCGGCCGCTACCTGGAACACTGAAGCTTTCTTT. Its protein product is CASTKSAATWNTEAFF.